The 30 T cell receptor beta chains given below trace back to one sample, sequenced in a study of blood T cells in healthy people across ages. Then a second PCR, running roughly 6 to 11 cycles, was carried out with a sample-barcoded 5' primer and a J-beta primer mix. TCRdb reprocessed the 5' RACE reads with MiXCR, giving one entry per CDR3 protein. Of about 2 million distinct CDR3 sequences in the sample, roughly 49% were seen once. Sequencing was done on a sample of blood. These TCRs come from a middle-aged woman in good health.

The J gene is TRBJ2-3, the V gene TRBV28; 8 nucleotides line up with TRBD1. The CDR3 spans 15 residues. J gave up 0 bases and V 4 bases, and 3 bases lay outside the gene matches. CDR1 and CDR2 (germline): MDHEN, SYDVKM. The CDR3 DNA reads TGTGCCAGCAGTTGGACAGGGCTTAGCACAGATACGCAGTATTTT. Translating gives CASSWTGLSTDTQYF.

The V call is TRBV27, the J call TRBJ1-5; D uncertain. This CDR3 is built from 16 residues. V was shortened by 1 base and J by 0 bases, with 10 bases between the two germline ends. The germline gives CDR1 MNHEY, CDR2 SMNVEV (reference sequence). The CDR3 DNA reads TGTGCCAGCAGTTTATACTCTTCATTTAGCAATCAGCCCCAGCATTTT. Translated, it gives CASSLYSSFSNQPQHF.

The rearrangement links TRBV15 to TRBJ1-5, with D perhaps matching TRBD1 (6 bases). The V gene lost 0 bases and the J gene lost 7 bases, with 19 bases spanning the gap. Germline V lookup: CDR1 LNHNV, CDR2 YYDKDF (reference sequence). This CDR3 is 17 amino acids long. CDR3 amino acids: CATSRDPDGGPLQPQHF. Here the CDR3 DNA reads TGTGCCACCAGCAGAGATCCGGATGGGGGGCCCCTACAGCCCCAGCATTTT.

This chain links TRBV7-8 with TRBJ2-3, with 11 bases identical to TRBD1. Unmatched junction bases numbered 7, after V lost 3 bases and J lost 2 bases. Germline loops: CDR1 SGHVS, CDR2 FQNEAQ. The CDR3 covers 17 residues. CDR3 region: CASSFSGQGAPTDTQYF. In nucleotides, the CDR3 is TGTGCCAGCAGCTTCTCCGGACAGGGGGCGCCCACAGATACGCAGTATTTT.

The gene calls are TRBV18 and TRBJ1-1; 12 bases line up with TRBD1. Trimming at V came to 3 bases and at J to 6 bases, leaving 5 bases not matched to a gene. Germline-derived CDR1 and CDR2 are KGHSH and LQKENI. The CDR3 contains 15 residues. CDR3 residues: CASSPGTGGPAEAFF. The CDR3 bases are TGTGCCAGCTCACCCGGGACAGGGGGCCCAGCTGAAGCTTTCTTT.

J is TRBJ2-5 and V is TRBV5-1; D unclear. The CDR3 has 13 residues. In germline, CDR1 is SGHRS, CDR2 YFSETQ. V was pared by 5 bases and J by 2 bases, with 10 bases between. As DNA, the CDR3 is TGCGCCAGCAGGGTACATCCACAAGAGACCCAGTACTTC. As protein: CASRVHPQETQYF.

The gene calls are TRBV6-2 or TRBV6-3 and TRBJ2-7, with TRBD1 identical over 8 bases. Trimming removed 7 bases from V and 3 bases from J; junction bases left unmatched: 11. Germline V lookup: CDR1 MNHEY, CDR2 SVGEGT. The CDR3 is made up of 15 amino acids. The DNA for the CDR3 is TGTGCCAGCAACGGACAGGGACCCCTCGGCTACGAGCAGTACTTC. The encoded protein is CASNGQGPLGYEQYF.

This CDR3 reads CASSQEKGSIEQFF. The CDR3 bases are TGCGCCAGCAGCCAAGAAAAGGGTTCGATTGAGCAGTTCTTC. V gene TRBV4-3 combines with J gene TRBJ2-1; D not certain. The germline gives CDR1 LGHNA, CDR2 YSLEER. V was trimmed by 0 bases and J by 9 bases, leaving 12 bases between them. The CDR3 has 14 amino acids.

V is TRBV12-3 or TRBV12-4 and J is TRBJ2-7; D might be TRBD2 (7 bases). The DNA end is more similar to TRBJ2-4, so the J call may be wrong. The CDR3 is 17 residues long. CDR3 in amino acids: CASSSSVGGLTKNIQYF. The CDR3 region has the DNA TGTGCCAGCAGTTCCTCAGTGGGGGGGCTAACCAAAAACATTCAGTACTTC.

A note on this clonotype: The conserved closing phenylalanine or tryptophan is absent in this CDR3, likely reflecting a read error. The chain is built from TRBV4-3 and TRBJ2-4; D is unresolved. The DNA end favors TRBJ2-7, so the J call may be wrong. This CDR3 region has 13 residues. Germline loops: CDR1 LGHNA, CDR2 YSLEER. CDR3 in amino acids: CASSQETDYEQYL. CDR3 bases: TGCGCCAGCAGCCAAGAGACGGACTACGAGCAGTACTTA.

This chain connects TRBV13 to TRBJ2-1, with no clear D. This CDR3 is built from 14 residues. In germline, CDR1 is PRHDT, CDR2 FYEKMQ (reference sequence). V lost 5 bases and J lost 4, with 12 bases in between. In nucleotides, the CDR3 is TGTGCCAGCAGCCCCGGACGCAATTACAATGAGCAGTTCTTC. Its translation is CASSPGRNYNEQFF.

This clonotype was found a few times. CDR3 DNA sequence: TGTGCCAGCATCCTGAGCACAGATACGCAGTATTTT. As protein: CASILSTDTQYF. The rearrangement uses TRBV2 and TRBJ2-3, with D unclear. Germline V gives CDR1 SNHLY, CDR2 FYNNEI. CDR3 length: 12 residues. The V end was cut by 7 bases, the J end by 0 bases, with 5 bases between.

This clonotype was observed once. The V and J genes are TRBV27 and TRBJ1-2; D perhaps matches TRBD1 (5 bases). Trimming removed 5 bases at V and 2 bases at J, with 12 bases between. Germline V gene lookup returns CDR1 MNHEY and CDR2 SMNVEV (reference sequence). The CDR3 runs to 14 residues. CDR3 residues: CASSPSDKNYGYTF. The CDR3 DNA reads as TGTGCCAGCAGTCCGTCGGACAAGAACTATGGCTACACCTTC.

This clonotype has at least ten counts. CDR3 amino acids: CASTPGGGEQFF. The CDR3 nucleotides read TGTGCCAGCACCCCGGGTGGGGGGGAGCAGTTCTTC. The V and J genes are TRBV12-3 or TRBV12-4 and TRBJ2-1; D is perhaps TRBD2 (6 bases). With 7 bases removed from V and 10 bases from J, the gap between germline ends came to 14 bases. The CDR3 sequence is 12 residues long.

The genes are TRBV7-9 and TRBJ2-3, with a possible D match to TRBD2 (7 bases). The CDR3 extends over 16 amino acids. V lost 4 bases to trimming and J lost 1 base, with 15 bases between them. The V gene's germline CDR1 is SEHNR and CDR2 FQNEAQ (reference sequence). CDR3 sequence: CASSSGASGGTDTQYF. The CDR3, as DNA: TGTGCCAGCAGCTCGGGGGCTAGCGGCGGCACAGATACGCAGTATTTT.

In this sample, this clonotype turned up a few times. The chain recombines TRBV7-2 with TRBJ2-7; D is unresolved. V shed 4 bases and J shed 0 bases, with 7 bases lying between them. The CDR3 is 13 amino acids. Germline V gene data show CDR1 as SGHTA and CDR2 as FQGNSA. CDR3 sequence reads: CASSWPYSYEQYF. CDR3 sequence (DNA): TGTGCCAGCAGCTGGCCTTACTCCTACGAGCAGTACTTC.

The rearrangement uses TRBV2 and TRBJ2-4; D might be TRBD2 (7 bases). The V and J ends lost 6 bases and 8 bases respectively, with 20 bases between them. CDR1 and CDR2 from the germline V gene are SNHLY and FYNNEI. The CDR3 sequence is 15 residues long. CDR3 region: CASRTSGGAFDIQYF. The CDR3 region has the DNA TGTGCCAGCAGAACGAGTGGGGGGGCGTTTGACATTCAGTACTTC.

This chain connects TRBV28 to TRBJ2-6; possibly TRBD1 for D (6 bases). This CDR3 is 17 amino acids long. V dropped 1 base and J dropped 3 bases, with 13 bases sitting between them. Per germline, CDR1 MDHEN and CDR2 SYDVKM. CDR3 protein: CASSLFLGAGGANVLTF. CDR3 bases: TGTGCCAGCAGTTTATTTTTGGGGGCTGGTGGGGCCAACGTCCTGACTTTC.

The chain combines TRBV20-1 with TRBJ1-2; the D is unclear. This CDR3 has 12 amino acids. V dropped 5 bases and J dropped 5 bases, with 12 bases sitting between them. Germline V lookup: CDR1 DFQATT, CDR2 SNEGSKA (reference sequence). In DNA form, the CDR3 reads TGCAGTGCTCCGGAGGACGGGTATGGCTACACCTTC. Translating it yields CSAPEDGYGYTF.

This clonotype was observed a single time. The chain couples TRBV27 to TRBJ2-7, with TRBD2 matching over 9 bases. The end of the DNA fits TRBJ2-5 better, so the J call may be wrong. The CDR3 loop spans 16 amino acids. CDR1 is MNHEY and CDR2 is SMNVEV in the germline V gene (reference sequence). CDR3 sequence (DNA): TGTGCCAGCAGTTCTAAAGCGGGGGGAACTGGAAAGACCCAGTACTTC. Protein: CASSSKAGGTGKTQYF.

This clonotype was counted between two and nine times. The rearrangement joins TRBV29-1 to TRBJ1-2; D perhaps matches TRBD1 (5 bases). This CDR3 contains 15 residues. V gave up 5 bases and J gave up 5 bases, with 21 bases separating them. The germline V gene has CDR1 SQVTM and CDR2 ANQGSEA. CDR3 sequence: CSVIGQGSRLYGYTF. In DNA form, the CDR3 reads TGCAGCGTTATTGGCCAGGGCTCACGGCTATATGGCTACACCTTC.

The chain carries TRBV2 and TRBJ2-6; weak D call: TRBD1 (5 bases). CDR1 SNHLY and CDR2 FYNNEI come from the germline V gene. Trimming removed 8 bases from V and 3 bases from J, with 11 bases in between. The CDR3 totals 14 residues. The CDR3 loop reads CASFRGSGANVLTF. CDR3 DNA: TGTGCCAGCTTTAGGGGTAGTGGGGCCAACGTCCTGACTTTC.

This chain uses TRBV29-1 with TRBJ2-1; 7 nucleotides line up with TRBD2. Trimming at V came to 0 bases and at J to 8 bases, leaving 7 bases not matched to a gene. This CDR3 comprises 14 residues. CDR1 SQVTM and CDR2 ANQGSEA come from the germline V gene. CDR3 amino acids: CSVEDGRGRDEQFF. DNA of the CDR3: TGCAGCGTTGAAGATGGGCGGGGGAGAGATGAGCAGTTCTTC.

The chain links TRBV27 to TRBJ2-7, with TRBD2 as a possible D gene (7 bases). Trimming left V 5 bases short and J 2 bases short, with 25 bases between. This CDR3 has 18 amino acids. Germline values: CDR1 MNHEY, CDR2 SMNVEV (reference sequence). CDR3 in amino acids: CASSSRPGGRIWTYEQYF. In DNA form, the CDR3 reads TGTGCCAGCAGTAGCCGGCCGGGGGGCCGGATCTGGACCTACGAGCAGTACTTC.

This chain connects TRBV11-2 to TRBJ2-7; possible D gene TRBD2, 5 bases. The CDR3 spans 12 residues. V lost 5 bases and J lost 3, with 8 bases in between. In germline, CDR1 is SGHAT, CDR2 FQNNGV. The CDR3 spells CASSRLYYEQYF. Written as DNA, the CDR3 is TGTGCCAGCAGCCGACTATACTACGAGCAGTACTTC.

The V and J genes are TRBV7-2 and TRBJ1-5; TRBD1 matches 7 bases. There are 16 residues in the CDR3. CDR1 SGHTA and CDR2 FQGNSA come from the germline V gene. Trimming at V came to 4 bases and at J to 1 base, leaving 7 bases not matched to a gene. CDR3 coding DNA: TGTGCCAGCAGCTCGAACAGGGGTTCCAGCAATCAGCCCCAGCATTTT. Amino acids: CASSSNRGSSNQPQHF.

This clonotype was recorded once. This chain uses TRBV6-6 with TRBJ1-1, with D possibly being TRBD1 (6 bases). V gave up 8 bases and J gave up 6 bases, with 19 bases separating them. CDR1 is MNHNY, CDR2 SVGAGI, per germline (reference sequence). The CDR3 covers 14 residues. CDR3: CASGGGRRSSEAFF. Here the CDR3 DNA reads TGTGCCAGCGGTGGGGGGCGCAGATCATCTGAAGCTTTCTTT.

This chain links TRBV11-2 with TRBJ2-7, with D hard to call. The DNA end favors TRBJ2-5, so the J call may be wrong. The V gene's germline CDR1 is SGHAT and CDR2 FQNNGV. This CDR3 comprises 17 residues. CDR3 residues: CASSLKVAAVTPETQYF. The DNA of the CDR3 is TGTGCCAGCAGCTTAAAGGTAGCAGCCGTAACCCCAGAGACCCAGTACTTC.

This clonotype was seen a single time. The chain couples TRBV20-1 to TRBJ1-5; D not certain. The V gene lost 3 bases and the J gene lost 0 bases, with 12 bases spanning the gap. Germline CDR1 DFQATT, CDR2 SNEGSKA (reference sequence). The CDR3 is made up of 15 amino acids. The CDR3 spells CSASNMAVSNQPQHF. The CDR3, as DNA: TGCAGTGCTAGTAACATGGCAGTTAGCAATCAGCCCCAGCATTTT.

CDR3 sequence: CASSLAGYYGYTF. In nucleotides, the CDR3 is TGTGCCAGCAGCTTAGCAGGGTACTATGGCTACACCTTC. The V gene is TRBV7-2, the J gene TRBJ1-2; the D is unclear. V was trimmed by 0 bases and J by 3 bases, leaving 5 bases between them. The V gene's germline CDR1 is SGHTA and CDR2 FQGNSA. This CDR3 comprises 13 residues.